This is a list of T cell receptor beta chains from one sample in a study of T cells in Graves' hyperthyroidism and ophthalmopathy. TCRdb called the multiplex PCR reads again in MiXCR, with one record for every CDR3 protein. The data contain roughly 300,000 distinct CDR3 sequences, approximately 14% of them seen just once; the ten biggest clones take up approximately 23%. The sample consisted of blood. Receptors originate from a young woman with Graves' hyperthyroidism. Each CDR3 is given with its conserved first and last residue. A D gene is named only where the DNA matches it firmly. Only part of the rows carry a size: once, few, many, or a class if the clone is expanded.

v_call	clone_size	j_call	d_call	cdr3_length	cdr3_nt	cdr3_aa
TRBV20-1	few	TRBJ2-7	NA	14	TGCAGTGCTAGACCCCCTGGAAGGGACTTGGAGCAGTACTTC	CSARPPGRDLEQYF
TRBV12-3/TRBV12-4	many	TRBJ2-7	NA	13	TGTGCCAGCAGTCACAGGGCGGCCTACGAGCAGTACTTC	CASSHRAAYEQYF
TRBV3-1	many	TRBJ1-1	NA	14	TGTGCCAGCAGCCAAGTTTCTCGCGGGGACGAAGCTTTCTTT	CASSQVSRGDEAFF
TRBV7-8	many	TRBJ2-1	NA	15	TGTGCCAGCAGCCAGCGGACTTTCTCCTACAATGAGCAGTTCTTC	CASSQRTFSYNEQFF
TRBV28	many	TRBJ1-1	NA	14	TGTGCCAGCAGCTTCTGGGGGGGAGGCACTGAAGCTTTCTTT	CASSFWGGGTEAFF
TRBV19	few	TRBJ1-5	TRBD1	18	TGTGCCAGTAGTCCCTGGACAGGGGATCGGTCGGGCAATCAGCCCCAGCATTTT	CASSPWTGDRSGNQPQHF
TRBV28	many	TRBJ1-1	NA	14	TGTGCCAGCAGTTTAACGCAGGGTAGCACTGAAGCTTTCTTT	CASSLTQGSTEAFF
TRBV11-2	NA	TRBJ2-2	NA	14	TGTGCCAGCAACTTAGAGGGAGTAGGTGGGGAGCTGTTTTTT	CASNLEGVGGELFF
TRBV6-2/TRBV6-3	few	TRBJ2-1	NA	14	TGTGCCAGCGACGTCATGGGTAACTACAATGAGCAGTTCTTC	CASDVMGNYNEQFF
TRBV6-1	NA	TRBJ2-6	NA	14	TGTGCCAGCAGAACGGCGCCTGGGGCCAACGTCCTGACTTTC	CASRTAPGANVLTF
TRBV4-2	NA	TRBJ2-3	TRBD1	15	TGTGCCAGCAGCCAAGATGGGACAGGAACAGATACGCAGTATTTT	CASSQDGTGTDTQYF
TRBV2	many	TRBJ1-2	NA	15	TGTGCCAGCAGTGACTGGGCGGCGGGTTTAGGTGGCTACACCTTC	CASSDWAAGLGGYTF
TRBV7-9	many	TRBJ2-1	NA	14	TGTGCCAGCAGATCAGCGGAGAAAGGGGCTGAGCAGTTCTTC	CASRSAEKGAEQFF
TRBV20-1	few	TRBJ2-1	NA	12	TGCAGTGCTAGAGATCTGGCCCCCGAGCAGTTCTTC	CSARDLAPEQFF
TRBV11-2	few	TRBJ2-7	NA	16	TGTGCCAGCAGCTTAGCCCCCCCAGGGGTTGGCTACGAGCAGTACTTC	CASSLAPPGVGYEQYF
TRBV2	many	TRBJ1-2	NA	13	TGTGCCAGCAGGAGGACAGCGAACTATGGCTACACCTTC	CASRRTANYGYTF
TRBV6-2/TRBV6-3	many	TRBJ2-5	NA	16	TGTGCCAGCAGTTACGGATACGGGGGTTCTCAAGAGACCCAGTACTTC	CASSYGYGGSQETQYF
TRBV5-1	few	TRBJ1-1	NA	13	TGCGCCAGCAGCCCCTCGACAGGCTTTGAAGCTTTCTTT	CASSPSTGFEAFF
TRBV7-2	many	TRBJ1-5	TRBD1	14	TGTGCCAGCAGCGTAGACAGGGGAAATCAGCCCCAGCATTTT	CASSVDRGNQPQHF